Listed here is a single TCR beta chain. Each sample gave at least 6 million isolated PBMCs. The CDR3 is 16 amino acids. V lost 1 base, J lost 3 bases, and 7 bases stayed unmatched. Germline V gene lookup returns CDR1 MGHRA and CDR2 YSYEKL. The data were taken from a study of blood T cells in healthy people across ages. For the second PCR, which ran for roughly 6 to 12 cycles, a sample-barcoded 5' primer and a J-beta primer mix were used. A minimum of 3 million CDR3-containing paired-end reads was obtained for each sample. TCRdb re-derived calls from the 5' RACE reads in MiXCR, one entry per CDR3 protein. In the table there are 1,300,000 or so distinct CDR3 sequences, around 59% of which are singletons.

This clonotype originated in a man aged 18 to 35 in good health. This sequence joins TRBV4-1 and TRBJ2-7; the match to TRBD2 covers 9 bases. The sequenced material came from blood. The CDR3 spells CASSQVPAGGNYEQYF. As DNA, the CDR3 is TGCGCCAGCAGCCAAGTGCCTGCGGGAGGGAACTACGAGCAGTACTTC.